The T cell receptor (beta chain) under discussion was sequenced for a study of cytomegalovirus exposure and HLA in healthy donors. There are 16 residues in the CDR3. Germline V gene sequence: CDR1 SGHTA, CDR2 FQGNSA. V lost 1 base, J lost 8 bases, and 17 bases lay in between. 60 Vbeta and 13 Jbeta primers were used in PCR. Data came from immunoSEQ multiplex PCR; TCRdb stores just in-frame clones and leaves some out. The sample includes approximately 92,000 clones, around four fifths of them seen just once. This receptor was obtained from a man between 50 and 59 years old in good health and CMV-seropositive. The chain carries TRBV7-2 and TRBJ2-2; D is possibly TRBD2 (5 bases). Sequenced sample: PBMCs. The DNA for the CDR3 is TGTGCCAGCAGCTTAGTTGCGGGCCCCATGGGAGGGGAGCTGTTTTTT. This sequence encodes CASSLVAGPMGGELFF.